The clone carrying this TCR beta chain was counted a single time. Original analysis: Estimated nucleated cell counts came from reference gene primer amplification. Assay used: immunoSEQ multiplex PCR; TCRdb lists only in-frame clones, some missing. V and J calls and clone size are as listed in that table; D and trimming were resolved from the DNA. Of approximately 81,000 clones listed, 89% were seen once; the top ten hold approximately 12%. The data stem from a study of blood T cell repertoires in COVID-19. Study overall: Sites across the United States, Italy and Spain contributed samples from acute and convalescent COVID-19. In each case, the material was cDNA or gDNA derived from T cells, B-cell-depleted T cells, or PBMCs.

In germline, CDR1 is SGHRS, CDR2 YFSETQ. Trimming stripped 0 bases from V and 1 base from J, with 16 bases between. The CDR3 extends over 17 amino acids. The chain joins TRBV5-1 to TRBJ1-2, with D possibly matching TRBD1 (5 bases). The sequenced material came from peripheral blood. This receptor was identified in a man between 65 and 85 years old with active or convalescent COVID-19. CDR3 residues: CASSLGVQARNNYGYTF. CDR3 in DNA: TGCGCCAGCAGCTTGGGCGTACAGGCCCGAAATAACTATGGCTACACCTTC.